Sequencing of this T cell receptor (beta chain) was carried out in a study of OX40 agonist ivuxolimab in advanced cancers. Study information: A partial response was reached by three patients: one with hepatocellular carcinoma and two with cutaneous melanoma.

This CDR3 spans 19 amino acids. From germline, CDR1 is LNHDA and CDR2 SQIVND (reference sequence). V was clipped by 5 bases and J by 3 bases; unmatched bases: 17. The repertoire was sequenced with immunoSEQ multiplex PCR; TCRdb's copy has only in-frame clones and lacks some. Found here are approximately 70,000 clones, approximately 80% of them singletons; the top ten hold 1.4% to 1.5%. Sampling of blood occurred at baseline, cycle 4 day 1, and cycle 7 day 1. This specimen was CD4+ or CD8+ T cells sorted from blood, taken in a trial of the OX40 agonist ivuxolimab. The chain carries TRBV19 and TRBJ1-5; TRBD1 matches 9 bases. The clonotype originates from an adult with an advanced solid tumor such as melanoma, head and neck, liver or kidney cancer. Here the CDR3 reads CASSGRTGVSYLPNQPQHF. CDR3 nucleotides: TGTGCCAGTAGTGGAAGGACAGGGGTTTCGTACCTTCCCAATCAGCCCCAGCATTTT.